This TCR beta chain appears in the sequencing data of a study of T cell responses to AZD1222 COVID-19 vaccine. Measured with immunoSEQ multiplex PCR; TCRdb has only the in-frame clones, and not every one. This table has roughly 80,000 clones, approximately 91% appearing once. V was trimmed by 0 bases and J by 1 base, leaving 4 bases between them. This CDR3 comprises 14 residues. From germline, CDR1 is SGHNT and CDR2 YYREEE (reference sequence). The chain recombines TRBV5-4 with TRBJ1-4; no firm D call. Sequences were derived from peripheral blood, sampled on day 0 of MenACWY control vaccination. The TCR comes from an adult in good health. CDR3 DNA: TGTGCCAGCAGCTTGGACGTAACTAATGAAAAACTGTTTTTT. Its translation is CASSLDVTNEKLFF.